A single sample gave rise to the 28 T cell receptor beta chains below, sequenced in a study of blood T cell repertoires in COVID-19 (dated by TCRdb to 2019 to 2021). Library generation was performed with the immunoSEQ multiplex PCR assay. TCRdb re-hosts the immuneACCESS table, in-frame sequences only. Its copies lack some clones; in the studies checked, an unresolved V gene accounts for under half of them, and the cause for the rest is not known. In all, the sample holds approximately 500,000 clones, and approximately 88% of those were seen once. In total, the top ten clones hold less than 2% of the sample. The sequencing sample was made of PBMCs or T cells enriched from blood (not recorded which). The source of these receptors is a woman between 40 and 55 years old who had recovered from COVID-19.

V gene TRBV6-5 combines with J gene TRBJ2-3, with TRBD2 as a possible D gene (6 bases). Germline lookup yields CDR1 MNHEY and CDR2 SVGAGI. This CDR3 spans 14 amino acids. Trimming cost V 4 bases and J 2 bases, with 10 bases left between them. CDR3 DNA: TGTGCCAGCAGTTTTAGCGGAAACACAGATACGCAGTATTTT. The encoded protein is CASSFSGNTDTQYF.

This chain joins TRBV29-1 and TRBJ2-3; 7 nucleotides align to TRBD1. The CDR3 contains 14 residues. The V gene end was trimmed by 5 bases and the J gene end by 5 bases; junction bases not matched to a gene: 10. Germline values: CDR1 SQVTM, CDR2 ANQGSEA. CDR3 in amino acids: CSVSLDRVGDTQYF. The CDR3 nucleotides are TGCAGCGTTTCCCTCGACAGGGTGGGAGATACGCAGTATTTT.

This clone appeared once. The chain links TRBV27 to TRBJ2-7; perhaps TRBD1 as D (7 bases). The CDR3 is made up of 14 amino acids. Germline CDR1 is MNHEY and CDR2 is SMNVEV (reference sequence). Trimming stripped 2 bases from V and 2 bases from J, with 10 bases between. Here the CDR3 reads CASSLGGGTYEQYF. The CDR3 DNA follows: TGTGCCAGCAGTTTAGGAGGGGGCACCTACGAGCAGTACTTC.

This chain uses TRBV30 with TRBJ2-1, with no clear D. Germline V gene lookup returns CDR1 GTSNPN and CDR2 SVGIG (reference sequence). Trimming pared 0 bases from V and 8 bases from J, leaving 5 bases between. The CDR3 is 11 amino acids. DNA of the CDR3: TGTGCCTGGAGTGTACTTGATGAGCAGTTCTTC. It translates to CAWSVLDEQFF.

This clone was counted only a few times. The chain has TRBV6-5 and TRBJ1-1; D not resolved. Germline V gene data show CDR1 as MNHEY and CDR2 as SVGAGI. Between the trimmed V and J ends, which lost 7 bases and 1 base, there was a span of 13 bases. This CDR3 is built from 14 residues. In nucleotides, the CDR3 is TGTGCCAGCAACCTACAAGGCGGGAACACTGAAGCTTTCTTT. This translates into CASNLQGGNTEAFF.

This chain joins TRBV3-1 (or the pseudogene TRBV3-2) and TRBJ2-1; TRBD2 agrees at 11 bases. From germline, CDR1 is LGHDT and CDR2 YNNKEL (reference sequence). V lost 0 bases, J lost 7 bases, and 20 bases stayed unmatched. The CDR3 has 21 amino acids. The CDR3: CASSQDPLGFVAGGPRNEQFF. CDR3 sequence (DNA): TGTGCCAGCAGCCAAGACCCCCTCGGGTTTGTAGCGGGAGGGCCTAGAAATGAGCAGTTCTTC.

This chain joins TRBV11-2 and TRBJ2-2; 7 bases are shared with TRBD2. Germline lookup yields CDR1 SGHAT and CDR2 FQNNGV. The CDR3 is 19 residues long. Trimming took 0 bases from V and 5 from J; bases not matched to a gene: 15. The CDR3 DNA reads TGTGCCAGCAGCTTAGATCTAGCGGTCCGTGGTGGCACTACCGGGGAGCTGTTTTTT. Its protein is CASSLDLAVRGGTTGELFF.

The rearrangement uses TRBV30 and TRBJ2-2; TRBD1 might be the D (5 bases). The V gene's germline CDR1 is GTSNPN and CDR2 SVGIG (reference sequence). Deletions cut 5 bases from V and 1 base from J, with 11 bases between. CDR3 size: 14 residues. Here the CDR3 reads CAWRRDRNTGELFF. The DNA for the CDR3 is TGTGCCTGGCGCCGCGACAGGAACACCGGGGAGCTGTTTTTT.

The chain links TRBV13 to TRBJ2-4; D unclear. This CDR3 is 14 amino acids long. Trimming removed 3 bases from V and 0 bases from J, with 6 bases in between. In germline, CDR1 is PRHDT, CDR2 FYEKMQ (reference sequence). CDR3 residues: CASSFTVAKNIQYF. The CDR3 coding sequence is TGTGCCAGCAGCTTTACGGTAGCCAAAAACATTCAGTACTTC.

This chain connects TRBV25-1 to TRBJ1-1; no firm D call. The germline V gene encodes CDR1 MGHDK and CDR2 SYGVNS. This CDR3 spans 14 amino acids. Trimming stripped 4 bases from V and 5 bases from J, with 14 bases between. Here the CDR3 DNA reads TGTGCCAGCAGTGTTCTCGGGGATGGGACTGAAGCTTTCTTT. This translates into CASSVLGDGTEAFF. Complete variable domain (other parts from reference TRBV25-1 and TRBJ1-1): EADIYQTPRYLVIGTGKKITLECSQTMGHDKMYWYQQDPGMELHLIHYSYGVNSTEKGDLSSESTVSRIRTEHFPLTLESARPSHTSQYLCASSVLGDGTEAFFGQGTRLTVV.

The V call is TRBV7-2, the J call TRBJ1-2; the match to TRBD1 covers 10 bases. The CDR3 totals 17 residues. V shed 1 base, J shed 4 bases, and the junction held 9 bases outside the gene matches. Germline V gene lookup returns CDR1 SGHTA and CDR2 FQGNSA. The CDR3 DNA reads as TGTGCCAGCAGCTTAGTGTCTGGACAGGGGGTTCTCTATGGCTACACCTTC. This sequence encodes CASSLVSGQGVLYGYTF.

This chain uses TRBV5-1 with TRBJ2-1; 8 bases are a match to TRBD2. The CDR3 sequence is 16 residues long. Germline CDR1 and CDR2: SGHRS and YFSETQ. The junction had 6 bases not matched to a gene; V was cut back by 0 bases and J by 4 bases. The chain's CDR3 is CASSLEGGRRYNEQFF. CDR3 nucleotide sequence: TGCGCCAGCAGCTTGGAGGGCGGGAGGCGATACAATGAGCAGTTCTTC.

V usage is TRBV5-1 and J usage is TRBJ2-1; D is ambiguous. V lost 0 bases, J lost 3 bases, and 7 bases lay in between. CDR1 and CDR2 from the germline V gene are SGHRS and YFSETQ. The CDR3 extends over 14 amino acids. The CDR3 nucleotides are TGCGCCAGCAGCTTGGAACACAGCTACAATGAGCAGTTCTTC. It is translated as CASSLEHSYNEQFF.

This chain links TRBV19 with TRBJ1-4; D ambiguous. Germline values: CDR1 LNHDA, CDR2 SQIVND (reference sequence). V was cut by 5 bases and J by 8 bases, with 12 bases left in between. The CDR3 spans 13 residues. The CDR3 here is CASSAHRGEKLFF. The CDR3 region has the DNA TGTGCCAGTAGTGCCCACAGAGGGGAAAAACTGTTTTTT.

In its sample, this clone was seen many times. In the same sample, other DNA sequences code for this CDR3. The V call is TRBV29-1, the J call TRBJ2-1; 10 nucleotides line up with TRBD2. This CDR3 spans 13 amino acids. V dropped 6 bases and J dropped 4; count of bases not matched to a gene: 3. Germline V lookup: CDR1 SQVTM, CDR2 ANQGSEA. The CDR3 is CSVERGGYNEQFF. The CDR3 DNA reads as TGCAGCGTAGAGCGGGGGGGATACAATGAGCAGTTCTTC.

The V call is TRBV7-9, the J call TRBJ1-4; D remains unclear. CDR3 length: 14 residues. V lost 5 bases, J lost 0 bases, and 7 bases lay in between. Looked up from germline, CDR1 is SEHNR and CDR2 is FQNEAQ (reference sequence). The CDR3: CASSPRTTNEKLFF. CDR3 DNA sequence: TGTGCCAGCAGCCCGAGGACAACTAATGAAAAACTGTTTTTT.

This chain connects TRBV7-6 to TRBJ2-5; D may be TRBD2 (6 bases). Germline lookup yields CDR1 SGHVS and CDR2 FNYEAQ. The V end was cut by 4 bases, the J end by 5 bases, with 14 bases between. The CDR3 covers 14 residues. CDR3 bases: TGTGCCAGCAGCTCGGGACGGGGGTCGGAGACCCAGTACTTC. Translating it yields CASSSGRGSETQYF.

This chain connects TRBV4-1 to TRBJ1-4; 10 positions match TRBD1. CDR3 length equals 16 residues. Unmatched junction bases numbered 8, after V lost 4 bases and J lost 6 bases. Germline loops: CDR1 MGHRA, CDR2 YSYEKL. The CDR3 nucleotides are TGCGCCAGCAGCCGAGGAGCCGGGACAGGGGATGAAAAACTGTTTTTT. Its protein product is CASSRGAGTGDEKLFF.

The chain joins TRBV21-1 to TRBJ1-4; whether TRBD1, the table's D call, matches the DNA was not checked. TRBV21-1 is a pseudogene segment. CDR3 length: 15 residues. The CDR3 bases are TGTGCCAGCAGCACCCTCAAGGCAGGGGATGAAAAACTGTTTTTT. It is translated as CASSTLKAGDEKLFF.

The rearrangement uses TRBV9 and TRBJ2-7; D is perhaps TRBD2 (6 bases). Germline V lookup: CDR1 SGDLS, CDR2 YYNGEE. V gave up 3 bases and J gave up 4 bases, with 11 bases separating them. The CDR3 has 13 amino acids. The CDR3 spells CASSATGEYEQYF. The CDR3 DNA reads as TGTGCCAGCAGCGCAACGGGAGAATACGAGCAGTACTTC.

This chain uses TRBV6-5 with TRBJ2-3; D is ambiguous. The CDR3 totals 15 residues. The V end was cut by 3 bases, the J end by 0 bases, with 10 bases between. CDR1 and CDR2 (germline): MNHEY, SVGAGI. The DNA for the CDR3 is TGTGCCAGCAGTTATAAGCACCCTAGCACAGATACGCAGTATTTT. It specifies CASSYKHPSTDTQYF.

This rearrangement joins TRBV27 to TRBJ2-1; 11 positions match TRBD2. Looked up from germline, CDR1 is MNHEY and CDR2 is SMNVEV (reference sequence). This CDR3 comprises 18 residues. With 2 bases clipped from V and 0 bases from J, the junction kept 6 bases outside the gene matches. This CDR3 is CASSLGTSGSSSYNEQFF. CDR3 coding DNA: TGTGCCAGCAGTTTAGGGACTAGCGGTTCAAGCTCCTACAATGAGCAGTTCTTC.

The V and J genes are TRBV7-2 and TRBJ2-7, with 15 bases matching TRBD2. Germline loops: CDR1 SGHTA, CDR2 FQGNSA. The CDR3 contains 16 residues. Trimming cost V 1 base and J 4 bases; bases outside gene matches: 2. The CDR3 nucleotides are TGTGCCAGCAGCTTAGGGGGACTAGCGGGAGGATACGAGCAGTACTTC. Translated: CASSLGGLAGGYEQYF.

This chain links TRBV12-3 or TRBV12-4 with TRBJ2-1, with D maybe TRBD1 (6 bases). Deletions cut 4 bases from V and 7 bases from J, with 8 bases between. This CDR3 is 12 amino acids long. DNA for the CDR3: TGTGCCAGCAGTTCAGGGGTTAATGAGCAGTTCTTC. Its protein product is CASSSGVNEQFF.

Concerning this clone: Mismatch with germline at one junction end may stem from a read error. CDR3 in amino acids: CASSLPGSNTDTQYF. CDR3 DNA: TGTGCTAGCAGCTTACCCGGGTCCAACACAGATACGCAGTATTTT. The chain couples TRBV7-8 to TRBJ2-3; D call uncertain. The CDR3 has 15 residues. CDR1 is SGHVS, CDR2 FQNEAQ, per germline.

The genes are TRBV29-1 and TRBJ1-2; 11 bases are a match to TRBD1. The ends lost 7 bases at V and 2 bases at J; junction bases unmatched: 6. Per the germline V gene, CDR1 is SQVTM and CDR2 is ANQGSEA. The CDR3 contains 14 residues. CDR3 DNA: TGCAGCGATTCCGGGACAGGGGGAAACTATGGCTACACCTTC. Translating it yields CSDSGTGGNYGYTF.

This chain uses TRBV19 with TRBJ1-2; 8 bases fit TRBD1. The CDR3 is made up of 15 amino acids. CDR1 is LNHDA and CDR2 is SQIVND in the germline V gene (reference sequence). Unmatched junction bases numbered 9, after V lost 5 bases and J lost 4 bases. CDR3 nucleotide sequence: TGTGCCAGTAGTCCCGGGGGGACAGGCTTCTATGGCTACACCTTC. This translates into CASSPGGTGFYGYTF.

The chain has TRBV7-8 and TRBJ1-2, with 8 bases that match TRBD1. Trimming took 7 bases from V and 3 from J; bases not matched to a gene: 4. This CDR3 comprises 13 residues. Germline CDR1 SGHVS, CDR2 FQNEAQ. The CDR3 bases are TGTGCCAGCACCATACAGGGGGACTATGGCTACACCTTC. Translated, it gives CASTIQGDYGYTF.